The entry below describes one TCR beta chain. Germline V CDR1 and CDR2: SGHRS, YFSETQ. V was trimmed by 0 bases and J by 4 bases, leaving 16 bases between them. The CDR3 has 16 amino acids. This record comes from a study of T-cell memory formation after mild COVID-19. TCRdb fed the 5' RACE reads into MiXCR, producing one record per CDR3 protein. The sample shows under 250,000 distinct CDR3 sequences, roughly 14% of them seen only once. Sequencing was carried out using PBMCs or a T cell subset sorted from them (not recorded which). The sequence was collected from an adult woman who had mild COVID-19 (a few samples of this study predate the infection). Cell type and time point are not known. This rearrangement joins TRBV5-1 to TRBJ1-2, with no clear D. CDR3 loop: CASSLEGLSGSYGYTF. The CDR3 DNA sequence: TGCGCCAGCAGCTTGGAGGGTTTAAGCGGATCCTATGGCTACACCTTC.